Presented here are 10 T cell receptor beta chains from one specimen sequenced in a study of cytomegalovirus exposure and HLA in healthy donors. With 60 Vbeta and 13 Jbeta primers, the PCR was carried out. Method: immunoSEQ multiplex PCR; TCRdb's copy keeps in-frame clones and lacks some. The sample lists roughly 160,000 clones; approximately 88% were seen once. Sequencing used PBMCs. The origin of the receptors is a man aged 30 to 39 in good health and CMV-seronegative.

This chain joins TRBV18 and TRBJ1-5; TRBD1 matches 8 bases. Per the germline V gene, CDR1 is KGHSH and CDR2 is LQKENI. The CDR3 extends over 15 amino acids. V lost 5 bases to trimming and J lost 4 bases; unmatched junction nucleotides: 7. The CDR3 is CASSSGTGINQPQHF. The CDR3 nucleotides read TGTGCCAGCTCATCCGGGACAGGCATAAATCAGCCCCAGCATTTT.

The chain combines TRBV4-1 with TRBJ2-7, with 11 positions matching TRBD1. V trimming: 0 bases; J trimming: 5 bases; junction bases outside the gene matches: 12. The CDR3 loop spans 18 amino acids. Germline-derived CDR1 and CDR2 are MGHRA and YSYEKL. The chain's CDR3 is CASSQEEGLGQGANEQYF. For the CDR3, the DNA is TGCGCCAGCAGCCAAGAGGAAGGGCTTGGACAGGGGGCGAACGAGCAGTACTTC.

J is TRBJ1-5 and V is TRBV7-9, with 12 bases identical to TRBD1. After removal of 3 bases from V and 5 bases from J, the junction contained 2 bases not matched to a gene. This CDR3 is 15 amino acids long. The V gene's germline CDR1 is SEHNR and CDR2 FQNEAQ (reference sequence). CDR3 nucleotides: TGTGCCAGCAGCTTGGGACAGGGGGCCGATCAGCCCCAGCATTTT. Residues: CASSLGQGADQPQHF.

CDR3 bases: TGTGCCAGCAGTCTTGACAGGGATGCCAATCAGCCCCAGCATTTT. This encodes CASSLDRDANQPQHF. The chain couples TRBV28 to TRBJ1-5; 7 bases line up with TRBD1. This CDR3 contains 15 residues. J was trimmed by 3 bases and V by 5 bases; bases with no gene match: 7. Germline CDR1 and CDR2: MDHEN and SYDVKM.

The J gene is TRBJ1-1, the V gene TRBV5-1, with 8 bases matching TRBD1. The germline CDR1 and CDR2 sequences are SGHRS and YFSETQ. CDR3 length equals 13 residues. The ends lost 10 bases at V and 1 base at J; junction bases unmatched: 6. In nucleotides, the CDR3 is TGCGCCTCTAACAGGGGGAAGAACACTGAAGCTTTCTTT. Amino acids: CASNRGKNTEAFF.

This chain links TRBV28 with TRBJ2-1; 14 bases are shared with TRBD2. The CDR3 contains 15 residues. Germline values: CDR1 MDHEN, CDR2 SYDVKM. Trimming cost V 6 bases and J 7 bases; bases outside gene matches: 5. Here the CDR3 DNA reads TGTGCCAGCAGCCCGACTAGCGGGGGGGGTAATGAGCAGTTCTTC. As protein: CASSPTSGGGNEQFF.

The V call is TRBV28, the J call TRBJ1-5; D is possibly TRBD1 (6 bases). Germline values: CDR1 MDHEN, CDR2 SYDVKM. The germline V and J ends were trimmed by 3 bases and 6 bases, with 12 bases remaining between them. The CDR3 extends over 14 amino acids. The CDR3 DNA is TGTGCCAGCAGTTTGGAGACAGGCCCTCAGCCCCAGCATTTT. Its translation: CASSLETGPQPQHF.

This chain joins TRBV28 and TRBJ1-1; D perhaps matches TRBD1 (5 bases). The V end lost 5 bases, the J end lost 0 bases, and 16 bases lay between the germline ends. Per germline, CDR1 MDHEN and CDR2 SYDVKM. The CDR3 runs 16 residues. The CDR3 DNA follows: TGTGCCAGCAGTAAGCATCCGACAGTTTTGAACACTGAAGCTTTCTTT. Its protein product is CASSKHPTVLNTEAFF.

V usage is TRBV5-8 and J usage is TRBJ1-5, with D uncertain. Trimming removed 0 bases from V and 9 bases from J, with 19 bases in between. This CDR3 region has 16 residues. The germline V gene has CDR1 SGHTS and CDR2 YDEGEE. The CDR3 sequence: CASSLAPDGYLAPQHF. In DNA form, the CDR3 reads TGTGCCAGCAGCTTGGCACCTGACGGCTACTTAGCGCCCCAGCATTTT.

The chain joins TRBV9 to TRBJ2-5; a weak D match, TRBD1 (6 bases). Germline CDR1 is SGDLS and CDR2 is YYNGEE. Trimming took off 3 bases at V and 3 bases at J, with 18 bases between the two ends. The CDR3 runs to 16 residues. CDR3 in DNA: TGTGCCAGCAGCGCCCGAGGGGGACGCAATAAAGAGACCCAGTACTTC. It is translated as CASSARGGRNKETQYF. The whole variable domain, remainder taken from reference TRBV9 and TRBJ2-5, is DSGVTQTPKHLITATGQRVTLRCSPRSGDLSVYWYQQSLDQGLQFLIQYYNGEERAKGNILERFSAQQFPDLHSELNLSSLELGDSALYFCASSARGGRNKETQYFGPGTRLLVL.